This T cell receptor beta chain is from a study of T-cell reconstitution after alpha-beta-depleted transplantation in children. The TCRbeta library was prepared with unique molecular identifiers. TCRdb recomputed calls from the PCR reads with MiXCR, one row per CDR3 protein. This sample has hundreds of thousands of distinct CDR3 sequences; 10% to 15% occur once, and the top ten carry 2% to 2.5%. Note on this clonotype: Antigen unknown.

Study conclusions and caveats: The study reportedly traced alpha-beta T cells about two months after transplant to several hundred expanded graft clones. Surviving recipient T cells and thymic progenitors underlay high day-60 TCRbeta diversity in some patients. By one year post-transplant, T-cell counts and diversity largely arose from T cells that were newly produced.

The CDR3 contains 16 residues. Trimming took 3 bases from V and 3 from J, leaving 18 bases between them. The source material was PBMCs, mostly from graft donor cells, sampled 360 days after TCRalphabeta/CD19-depleted stem cell transplant. The clonotype comes from a male patient between 5 and 17 years old who had a stem cell transplant for acute myeloid leukemia, so the T cells may come from the graft donor. This chain joins TRBV12-3 or TRBV12-4 and TRBJ2-7, with D possibly being TRBD1 (7 bases). CDR3 nucleotide sequence: TGTGCCAGCAGTTTGGCAGGGGGGCCTATGTACTACGAGCAGTACTTC. Protein: CASSLAGGPMYYEQYF.